This entry features one T cell receptor beta chain sequence. The hyperthyroidism was newly diagnosed and had lasted under 2 months; the patients were aged 18 to 65. It was uncontrolled infection, other autoimmune disease, pregnancy or lactation that excluded patients. RNA transcripts provided the source from which TCR beta CDR3 regions were amplified. The primer set for the first-round RT-PCR of the TCR CDR3 was HTBI. TCRdb reanalysed the multiplex PCR reads using MiXCR and keeps one entry per CDR3 protein. The data contain under 350,000 distinct CDR3 sequences, around 20% of them singletons. The ends lost 8 bases at V and 2 bases at J; junction bases unmatched: 4. From germline, CDR1 is SNHLY and CDR2 FYNNEI. The CDR3 covers 14 residues. This sample stems from a study of T cells in Graves' hyperthyroidism and ophthalmopathy.

The receptor's source is a woman aged 45-65 years with Graves' hyperthyroidism. The sample was blood. V and J are TRBV2 and TRBJ2-3, with 10 positions matching TRBD2. The CDR3 region has the DNA TGTGCCAGCGGAACTAGCGGGGCCACAGATACGCAGTATTTT. This translates into CASGTSGATDTQYF. Full variable domain (missing parts from reference TRBV2 and TRBJ2-3): EPEVTQTPSHQVTQMGQEVILRCVPISNHLYFYWYRQILGQKVEFLVSFYNNEISEKSEIFDDQFSVERPDGSNFTLKIRSTKLEDSAMYFCASGTSGATDTQYFGPGTRLTVL.